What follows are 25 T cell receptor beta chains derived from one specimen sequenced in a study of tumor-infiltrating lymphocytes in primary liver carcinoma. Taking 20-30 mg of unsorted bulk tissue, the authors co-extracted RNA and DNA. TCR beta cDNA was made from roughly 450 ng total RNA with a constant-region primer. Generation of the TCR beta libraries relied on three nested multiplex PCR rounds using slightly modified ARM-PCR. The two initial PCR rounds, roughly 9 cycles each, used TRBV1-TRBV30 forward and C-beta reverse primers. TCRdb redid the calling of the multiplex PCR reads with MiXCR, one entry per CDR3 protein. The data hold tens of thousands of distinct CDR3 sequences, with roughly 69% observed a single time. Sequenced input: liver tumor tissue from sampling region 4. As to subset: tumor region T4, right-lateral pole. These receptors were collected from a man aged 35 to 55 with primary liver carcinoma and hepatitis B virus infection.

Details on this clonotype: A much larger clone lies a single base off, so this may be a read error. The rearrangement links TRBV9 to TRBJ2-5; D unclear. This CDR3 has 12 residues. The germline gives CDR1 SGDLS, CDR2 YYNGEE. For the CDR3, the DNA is TGTGCCAGCAGCTCGAGCGCAGAGACCCAGTGCTTC. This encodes CASSSSAETQCF.

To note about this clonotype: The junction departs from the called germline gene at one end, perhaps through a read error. The CDR3 here is CASSYSSRGSNRPQHF. The CDR3 coding sequence is TGTGCCAGCAGTTACTCTAGTCGTGGGAGCAATCGGCCCCAGCATTTT. The V and J genes are TRBV6-2 or TRBV6-3 and TRBJ1-5; D unclear. The CDR3 length is 16 residues. Germline V gene data show CDR1 as MNHEY and CDR2 as SVGEGT.

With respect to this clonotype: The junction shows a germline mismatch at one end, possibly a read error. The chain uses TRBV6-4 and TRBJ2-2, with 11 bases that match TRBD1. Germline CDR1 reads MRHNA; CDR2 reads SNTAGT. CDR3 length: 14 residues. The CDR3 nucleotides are TGCGCCAGCGGTGACGGACAGGGGGCCGGGGAGCTATTTTTT. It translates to CASGDGQGAGELFF.

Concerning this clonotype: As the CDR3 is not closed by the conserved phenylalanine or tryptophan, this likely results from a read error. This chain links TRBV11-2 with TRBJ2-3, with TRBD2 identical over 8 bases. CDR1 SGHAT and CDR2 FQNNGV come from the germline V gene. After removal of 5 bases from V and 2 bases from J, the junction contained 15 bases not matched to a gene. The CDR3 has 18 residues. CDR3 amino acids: CASSEAPQRLALTDTQYY. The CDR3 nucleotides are TGTGCCAGCAGCGAGGCGCCACAGAGACTAGCGCTCACAGATACGCAGTATTAT.

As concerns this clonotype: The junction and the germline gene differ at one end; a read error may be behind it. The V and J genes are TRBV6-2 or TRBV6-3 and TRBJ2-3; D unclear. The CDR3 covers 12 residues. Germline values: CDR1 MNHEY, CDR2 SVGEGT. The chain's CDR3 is CASRPSAVTRYF. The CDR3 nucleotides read TGTGCCAGCAGGCCCTCTGCGGTTACGCGGTATTTT.

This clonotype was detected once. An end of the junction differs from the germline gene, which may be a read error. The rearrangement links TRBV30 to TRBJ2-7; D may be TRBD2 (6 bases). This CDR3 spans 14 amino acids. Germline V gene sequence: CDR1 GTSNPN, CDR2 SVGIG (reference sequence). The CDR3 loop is CAWSGTNGFYVQYF. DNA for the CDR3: TGTGCCTGGAGTGGGACTAACGGATTCTACGTGCAGTACTTC.

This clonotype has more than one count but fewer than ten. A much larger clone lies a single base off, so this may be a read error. The CDR3 spells CASSLSRGNEQSF. The DNA for the CDR3 is TGTGCCAGCTCGCTCAGCAGGGGTAATGAGCAGTCCTTC. The rearrangement links TRBV18 to TRBJ2-1; D is possibly TRBD1 (6 bases). The germline CDR1 and CDR2 sequences are KGHSH and LQKENI. The CDR3 runs 13 residues.

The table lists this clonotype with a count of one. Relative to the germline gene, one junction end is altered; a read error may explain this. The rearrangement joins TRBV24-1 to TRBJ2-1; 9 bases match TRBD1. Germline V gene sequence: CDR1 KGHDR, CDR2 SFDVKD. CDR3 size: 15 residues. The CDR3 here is CATSDSGTGKNEQFF. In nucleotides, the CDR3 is TGTGCTACCAGTGACTCGGGGACAGGGAAGAATGAGCAGTTCTTC.

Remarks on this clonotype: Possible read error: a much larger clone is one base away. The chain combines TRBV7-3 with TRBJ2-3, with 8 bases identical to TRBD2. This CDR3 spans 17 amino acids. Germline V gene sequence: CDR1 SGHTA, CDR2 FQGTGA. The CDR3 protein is CASSSISGGPSGDMQYF. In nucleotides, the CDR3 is TGTGCCAGCAGCTCTATATCGGGAGGGCCTTCTGGGGATATGCAGTATTTT.

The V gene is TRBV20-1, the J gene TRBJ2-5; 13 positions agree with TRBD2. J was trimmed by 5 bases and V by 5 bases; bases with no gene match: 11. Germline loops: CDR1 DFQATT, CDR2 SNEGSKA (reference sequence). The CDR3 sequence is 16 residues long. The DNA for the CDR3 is TGCAGTGCTCCCCGGACTAGCGGGAGTACGGGTGAGACCCAGTACTTC. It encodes CSAPRTSGSTGETQYF.

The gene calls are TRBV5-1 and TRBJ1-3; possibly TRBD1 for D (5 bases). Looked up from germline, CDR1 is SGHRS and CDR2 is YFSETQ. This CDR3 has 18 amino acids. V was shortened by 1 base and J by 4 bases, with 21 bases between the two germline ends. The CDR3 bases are TGCGCCAGCAGCTTGTCTTCGCCCGAAAAAGGGACCGGAAACACCATATATTTT. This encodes CASSLSSPEKGTGNTIYF.

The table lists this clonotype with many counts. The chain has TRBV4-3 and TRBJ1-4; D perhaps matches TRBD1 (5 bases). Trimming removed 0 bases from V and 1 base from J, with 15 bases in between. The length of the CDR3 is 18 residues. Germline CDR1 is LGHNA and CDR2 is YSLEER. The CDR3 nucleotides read TGCGCCAGCAGCCAAGAATCACGGGGGAGAGGAACTAATGAAAAACTGTTTTTT. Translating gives CASSQESRGRGTNEKLFF.

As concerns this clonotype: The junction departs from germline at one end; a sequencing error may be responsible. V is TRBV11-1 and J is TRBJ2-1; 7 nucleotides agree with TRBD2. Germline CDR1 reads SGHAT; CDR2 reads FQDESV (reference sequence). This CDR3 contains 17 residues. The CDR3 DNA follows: TGTGCCTGCAGCTCCCCTCCTGGTGGGAGGGCCTTTAGTGAACAGTTCTTC. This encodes CACSSPPGGRAFSEQFF.

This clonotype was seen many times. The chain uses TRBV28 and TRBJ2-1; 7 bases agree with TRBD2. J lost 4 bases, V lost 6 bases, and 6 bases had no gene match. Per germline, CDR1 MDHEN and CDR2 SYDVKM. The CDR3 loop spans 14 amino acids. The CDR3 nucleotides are TGTGCCAGCAGCCCGGGAGGCTTTTACAATGAGCAGTTCTTC. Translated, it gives CASSPGGFYNEQFF.

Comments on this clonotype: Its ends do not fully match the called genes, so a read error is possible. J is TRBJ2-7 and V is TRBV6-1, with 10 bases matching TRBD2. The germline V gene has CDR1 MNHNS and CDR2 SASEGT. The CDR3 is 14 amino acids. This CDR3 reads CVSSRTSGRYEQYF. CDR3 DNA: TGTGTCAGCAGCCGGACTAGCGGTAGATACGAGCAGTACTTC.

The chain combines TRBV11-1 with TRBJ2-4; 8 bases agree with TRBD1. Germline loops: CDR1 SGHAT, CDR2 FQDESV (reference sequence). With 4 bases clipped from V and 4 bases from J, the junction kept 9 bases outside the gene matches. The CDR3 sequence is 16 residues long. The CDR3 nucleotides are TGTGCCAGCAGCTCTGGACAGGGAGCATCAAAAAACATTCAGTACTTC. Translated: CASSSGQGASKNIQYF.

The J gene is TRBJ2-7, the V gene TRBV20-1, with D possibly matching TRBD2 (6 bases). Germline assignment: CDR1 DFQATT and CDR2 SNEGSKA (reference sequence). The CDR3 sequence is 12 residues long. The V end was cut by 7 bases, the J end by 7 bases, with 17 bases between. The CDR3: CSGSGTRVEQYF. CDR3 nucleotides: TGCAGTGGTAGCGGCACAAGAGTGGAGCAGTACTTC.

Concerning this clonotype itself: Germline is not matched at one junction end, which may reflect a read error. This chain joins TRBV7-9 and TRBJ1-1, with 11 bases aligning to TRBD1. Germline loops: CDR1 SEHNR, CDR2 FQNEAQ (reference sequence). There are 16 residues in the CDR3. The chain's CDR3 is CTSSPRGTGGITGAFF. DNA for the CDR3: TGTACCAGCAGCCCCCGGGGGACAGGGGGAATCACTGGAGCTTTCTTT.

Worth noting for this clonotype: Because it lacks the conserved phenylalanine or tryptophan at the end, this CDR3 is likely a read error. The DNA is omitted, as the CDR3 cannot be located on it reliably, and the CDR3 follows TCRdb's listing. CDR3 sequence: CAISDNWKAKNIKYL. This chain links TRBV10-3 with TRBJ2-4. Germline V gene sequence: CDR1 ENHRY, CDR2 SYGVKD. The CDR3 totals 15 residues, both ends included.

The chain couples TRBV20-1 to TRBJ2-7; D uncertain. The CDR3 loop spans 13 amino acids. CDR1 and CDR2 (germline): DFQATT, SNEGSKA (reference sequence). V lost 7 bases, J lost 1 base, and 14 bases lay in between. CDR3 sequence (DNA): TGCAGTGATGGATCAGCAGGATCCTACGAGCAGTACTTC. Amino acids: CSDGSAGSYEQYF.

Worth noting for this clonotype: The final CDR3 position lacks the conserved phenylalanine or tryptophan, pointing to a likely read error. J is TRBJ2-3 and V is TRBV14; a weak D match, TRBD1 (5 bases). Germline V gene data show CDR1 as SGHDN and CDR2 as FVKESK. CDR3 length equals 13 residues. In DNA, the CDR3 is TGTACCAACAGCCCGACAGAACAGACTACGCAGTATTTA. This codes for CTNSPTEQTTQYL.

In nucleotides, the CDR3 is TGCAGTGCTAGGGCAGGGCACGGCTATGGCTACACCTTC. Encoded protein: CSARAGHGYGYTF. The chain carries TRBV20-1 and TRBJ1-2, with a tentative D call TRBD1 (5 bases). Germline-derived CDR1 and CDR2 are DFQATT and SNEGSKA (reference sequence). V was clipped by 3 bases and J by 4 bases, with 12 bases between them. This CDR3 comprises 13 residues.

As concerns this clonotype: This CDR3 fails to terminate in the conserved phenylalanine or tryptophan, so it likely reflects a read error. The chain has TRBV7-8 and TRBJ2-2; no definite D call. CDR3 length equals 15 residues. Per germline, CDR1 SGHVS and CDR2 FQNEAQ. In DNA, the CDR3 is TGTGCCAGCTGCTTAGTACAGCAGAACACCGGGGAGCTGTTTCTT. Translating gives CASCLVQQNTGELFL.

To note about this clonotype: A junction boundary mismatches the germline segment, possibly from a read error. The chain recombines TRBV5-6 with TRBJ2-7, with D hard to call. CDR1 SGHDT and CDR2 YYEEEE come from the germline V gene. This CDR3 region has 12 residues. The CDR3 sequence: CASSFQTYEQHF. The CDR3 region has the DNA TGTGCCAGCAGTTTCCAGACCTACGAGCAGCACTTC.

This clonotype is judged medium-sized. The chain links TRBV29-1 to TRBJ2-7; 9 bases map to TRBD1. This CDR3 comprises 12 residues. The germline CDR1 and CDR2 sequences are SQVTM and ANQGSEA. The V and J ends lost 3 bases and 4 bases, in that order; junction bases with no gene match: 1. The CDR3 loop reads CSVDGTGYEQYF. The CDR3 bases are TGCAGCGTTGACGGGACAGGGTACGAGCAGTACTTC.